The sequence of this T cell receptor beta chain was determined in a study of cytomegalovirus exposure and HLA in healthy donors. In the study overall: Early release data held tens of millions of unique TCRs from HLA-typed donors. Findings and limits, study-wide: With high specificity and sensitivity, the classifier reportedly diagnosed cytomegalovirus status. The study assumed roughly uniform donor sequencing depth for presence/absence analyses.

Trimming removed 6 bases from V and 0 bases from J, with 17 bases in between. The CDR3 is made up of 16 amino acids. The germline V gene has CDR1 MNHEY and CDR2 SMNVEV (reference sequence). As concerns this clone: Its cognate antigen is unknown.

PCR amplification relied on 60 Vbeta primers (plus 13 Jbeta primers). Using immunoSEQ multiplex PCR, the repertoire was profiled, and TCRdb retains in-frame clones only, with some absent. The sample has some 200,000 clones, just under 70% seen once. Healthy people donating bone marrow made up the donors. The specimen was PBMCs. This clonotype was sampled from a man aged 40-49 years in good health and CMV-seropositive. V is TRBV27 and J is TRBJ1-2, with D tentatively TRBD1 (5 bases). The CDR3 is CASSPLRGSTNYGYTF. The CDR3 region has the DNA TGTGCCAGCAGCCCACTGCGGGGGTCCACTAACTATGGCTACACCTTC.